This entry lists 14 T cell receptor beta chains sequenced from one sample in a study of blood T cell repertoires in COVID-19. Only in-frame clones appear in the TCRdb table, and some are missing; sequencing was by immunoSEQ multiplex PCR. This sample has roughly 380,000 clones, with roughly 87% found just once. Sequenced: PBMCs or T cells enriched from blood (not recorded which). The receptor set was obtained from a woman in her 30s who had recovered from COVID-19.

The rearrangement joins TRBV7-2 to TRBJ2-1; D gene uncertain. V lost 3 bases, J lost 5 bases, and 8 bases lay in between. Germline loops: CDR1 SGHTA, CDR2 FQGNSA. The CDR3 length is 13 residues. CDR3 in DNA: TGTGCCAGCAGCTTCAACTACCACAATGAGCAGTTCTTC. It is translated as CASSFNYHNEQFF. Together with reference TRBV7-2 and TRBJ2-1, the CDR3 gives the full variable domain: GAGVSQSPSNKVTEKGKDVELRCDPISGHTALYWYRQSLGQGLEFLIYFQGNSAPDKSGLPSDRFSAERTGGSVSTLTIQRTQQEDSAVYLCASSFNYHNEQFFGPGTRLTVL.

The chain combines TRBV7-9 with TRBJ1-2, with D uncertain. Germline assignment: CDR1 SEHNR and CDR2 FQNEAQ (reference sequence). V was clipped by 3 bases and J by 0 bases, with 5 bases between them. This CDR3 has 13 amino acids. Here the CDR3 reads CASSFGANYGYTF. The CDR3 nucleotides read TGTGCCAGCAGCTTTGGAGCTAACTATGGCTACACCTTC.

The chain carries TRBV2 and TRBJ2-7; tentative D call: TRBD1 (5 bases). The CDR3 has 15 amino acids. Between the trimmed V and J ends, which lost 2 bases and 4 bases, there was a span of 15 bases. The germline CDR1 and CDR2 sequences are SNHLY and FYNNEI. Written as DNA, the CDR3 is TGTGCCAGCAGTGAAAGGGGCTCTGGGTTATACGAGCAGTACTTC. It translates to CASSERGSGLYEQYF.

On this clone itself: Additional DNA sequences in this sample encode the identical CDR3. The chain uses TRBV9 and TRBJ2-3; TRBD1 agrees at 7 bases. V lost 0 bases and J lost 2; bases outside the gene matches: 3. The CDR3 has 15 amino acids. The germline CDR1 and CDR2 sequences are SGDLS and YYNGEE. The CDR3 region is CASSVEGQTTDTQYF. CDR3 sequence (DNA): TGTGCCAGCAGCGTAGAGGGACAGACCACAGATACGCAGTATTTT.

The table lists this clone with a few counts. The chain combines TRBV2 with TRBJ1-4; possible D gene TRBD1, 6 bases. V was trimmed by 5 bases and J by 3 bases, leaving 19 bases between them. The CDR3 covers 17 residues. The germline gives CDR1 SNHLY, CDR2 FYNNEI. The CDR3: CASSPLPAGTPNEKLFF. As DNA, the CDR3 is TGTGCCAGCAGTCCCCTCCCGGCCGGGACACCTAATGAAAAACTGTTTTTT.

The chain couples TRBV10-1 to TRBJ1-1; D possibly corresponds to TRBD1 (5 bases). Germline V gives CDR1 WNHNN, CDR2 SYGVQD (reference sequence). The CDR3 consists of 11 residues. The germline V and J ends were trimmed by 4 bases and 8 bases, with 8 bases remaining between them. The CDR3 protein is CASSAGIEAFF. CDR3 sequence (DNA): TGCGCCAGCAGTGCAGGGATAGAAGCTTTCTTT.

The chain's CDR3 is CASSPRDSLSYEQYF. CDR3 DNA: TGTGCCAGCTCACCACGGGACAGCCTCTCCTACGAGCAGTACTTC. The V call is TRBV18, the J call TRBJ2-7; TRBD1 aligns across 7 bases. The germline V gene has CDR1 KGHSH and CDR2 LQKENI. Trimming took 1 base from V and 0 from J; bases not matched to a gene: 3. The CDR3 totals 15 residues.

The chain couples TRBV6-5 to TRBJ2-7, with a possible D match to TRBD1 (5 bases). This CDR3 has 13 residues. Germline CDR1 MNHEY, CDR2 SVGAGI. V gave up 4 bases and J gave up 3 bases, with 10 bases separating them. The CDR3 sequence: CASSSSDSYEQYF. The CDR3 DNA reads as TGTGCCAGCAGTTCCAGCGACAGCTACGAGCAGTACTTC.

The chain carries TRBV5-1 and TRBJ2-7; D might be TRBD1 (5 bases). V was shortened by 2 bases and J by 6 bases, with 15 bases between the two germline ends. CDR1 is SGHRS, CDR2 YFSETQ, per germline. The length of the CDR3 is 14 residues. CDR3 sequence: CASSFQGGATEQYF. The CDR3 DNA reads TGCGCCAGCAGCTTCCAGGGTGGGGCAACCGAGCAGTACTTC.

This chain's CDR3 is CASKLITGLNTEAFF. For the CDR3, the DNA is TGTGCCAGCAAACTAATCACAGGGTTGAACACTGAAGCTTTCTTT. The chain combines TRBV27 with TRBJ1-1; TRBD1 is a possible D gene (6 bases). Per the germline V gene, CDR1 is MNHEY and CDR2 is SMNVEV (reference sequence). There are 15 residues in the CDR3. V dropped 7 bases and J dropped 0 bases, with 15 bases sitting between them.

As concerns this clone: Other DNA sequences in this sample translate to the same CDR3. The chain's CDR3 is CASSPDTNTEAFF. Written as DNA, the CDR3 is TGTGCCAGCAGCCCGGACACTAACACTGAAGCTTTCTTT. This chain uses TRBV11-2 with TRBJ1-1; tentatively, D is TRBD1 (5 bases). The V and J ends lost 5 bases and 2 bases respectively, with 9 bases between them. This CDR3 is 13 amino acids long. The germline gives CDR1 SGHAT, CDR2 FQNNGV.

The chain uses TRBV28 and TRBJ1-2; 10 nucleotides line up with TRBD1. CDR3 length: 15 amino acids. CDR1 and CDR2 (germline): MDHEN, SYDVKM. With V trimmed by 4 bases and J by 4 bases, 6 bases remained unmatched. DNA of the CDR3: TGTGCCAGCAGTTCCGGACAGGGGGGTGGCTATGGCTACACCTTC. Translating gives CASSSGQGGGYGYTF.

This chain connects TRBV7-8 to TRBJ2-5, with TRBD2 matching over 13 bases. Germline CDR1 and CDR2: SGHVS and FQNEAQ. This CDR3 has 14 amino acids. V gave up 6 bases and J gave up 5 bases; unmatched junction bases: 3. The CDR3 nucleotides are TGTGCCAGCAGACCGACTAGCGGGGGGGAGACCCAGTACTTC. Translation gives CASRPTSGGETQYF.

J is TRBJ1-3 and V is TRBV6-5, with TRBD1 matching 7 bases. The CDR3 spans 14 residues. The V gene end was trimmed by 6 bases and the J gene end by 1 base; junction bases not matched to a gene: 3. CDR1 is MNHEY and CDR2 is SVGAGI in the germline V gene. CDR3 in amino acids: CASRYRGSGNTIYF. The CDR3, as DNA: TGTGCCAGCAGGTACAGGGGATCTGGAAACACCATATATTTT.